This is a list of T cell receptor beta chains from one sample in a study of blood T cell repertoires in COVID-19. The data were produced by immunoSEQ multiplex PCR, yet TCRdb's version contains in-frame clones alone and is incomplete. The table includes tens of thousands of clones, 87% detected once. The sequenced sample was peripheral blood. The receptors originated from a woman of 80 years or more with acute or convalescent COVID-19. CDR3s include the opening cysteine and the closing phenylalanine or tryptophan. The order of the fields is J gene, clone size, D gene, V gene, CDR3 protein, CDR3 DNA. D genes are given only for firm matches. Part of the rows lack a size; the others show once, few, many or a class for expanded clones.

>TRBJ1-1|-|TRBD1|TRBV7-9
CASSASGTDYTEAFF
TGTGCCAGCAGCGCCTCCGGGACAGACTACACTGAAGCTTTCTTT
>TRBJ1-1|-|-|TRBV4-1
CASSQTTGKPRGAFF
TGCGCCAGCAGCCAAACCACAGGGAAACCCCGAGGAGCTTTCTTT
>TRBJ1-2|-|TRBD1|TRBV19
CASSPGQKVYGYTF
TGTGCCAGTAGCCCGGGACAGAAAGTCTATGGCTACACCTTC
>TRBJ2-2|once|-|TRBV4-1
CASTQDMRGSNTGELFF
TGCGCCAGCACCCAAGATATGAGAGGGTCCAACACCGGGGAGCTGTTTTTT
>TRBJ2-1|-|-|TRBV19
CASSSPGSRFNEQFF
TGTGCCAGTAGTAGCCCTGGCTCGAGGTTTAATGAGCAGTTCTTC
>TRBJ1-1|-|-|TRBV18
CASSGGLNTEAFF
TGTGCCAGCTCCGGAGGGCTGAACACTGAAGCTTTCTTT
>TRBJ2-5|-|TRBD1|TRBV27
CASSLRGRHETQYF
TGTGCCAGCAGTTTGAGGGGGCGTCACGAGACCCAGTACTTC
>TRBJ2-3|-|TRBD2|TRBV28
CASTEGDTSGGPDTQYF
TGTGCCAGCACCGAGGGGGACACTAGCGGGGGGCCCGATACGCAGTATTTT
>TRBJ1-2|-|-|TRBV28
CAIADSNYGYTF
TGTGCCATTGCAGATTCTAACTATGGCTACACCTTC
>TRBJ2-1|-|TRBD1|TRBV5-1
CASSLNGQGAGNEQFF
TGCGCCAGCAGCTTAAACGGCCAGGGGGCGGGTAATGAGCAGTTCTTC
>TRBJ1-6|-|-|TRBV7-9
CASRSPSSYNSPLHF
TGTGCCTCAAGATCACCGAGCTCCTATAATTCACCCCTCCACTTT
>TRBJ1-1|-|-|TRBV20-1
CSASENTEAFF
TGCAGTGCTTCAGAGAACACTGAAGCTTTCTTT
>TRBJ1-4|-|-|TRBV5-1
CASSGGDATNEKLFF
TGCGCCAGCTCCGGCGGGGATGCAACTAATGAAAAACTGTTTTTT
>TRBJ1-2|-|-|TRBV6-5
CASKGVLSGYTF
TGTGCCAGTAAGGGGGTCCTCTCCGGCTACACCTTC
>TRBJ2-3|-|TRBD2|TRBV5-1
CASSYRGEPSTDTQYF
TGCGCCAGCAGCTACCGGGGGGAGCCTAGCACAGATACGCAGTATTTT
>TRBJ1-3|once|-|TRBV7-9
CASSPRTVAGNTIYF
TGTGCCAGCAGCCCTCGGACAGTGGCTGGAAACACCATATATTTT
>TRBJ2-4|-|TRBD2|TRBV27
CASSLGGSLAKNIQYF
TGTGCCAGCAGTTTAGGCGGGAGCTTGGCCAAAAACATTCAGTACTTC